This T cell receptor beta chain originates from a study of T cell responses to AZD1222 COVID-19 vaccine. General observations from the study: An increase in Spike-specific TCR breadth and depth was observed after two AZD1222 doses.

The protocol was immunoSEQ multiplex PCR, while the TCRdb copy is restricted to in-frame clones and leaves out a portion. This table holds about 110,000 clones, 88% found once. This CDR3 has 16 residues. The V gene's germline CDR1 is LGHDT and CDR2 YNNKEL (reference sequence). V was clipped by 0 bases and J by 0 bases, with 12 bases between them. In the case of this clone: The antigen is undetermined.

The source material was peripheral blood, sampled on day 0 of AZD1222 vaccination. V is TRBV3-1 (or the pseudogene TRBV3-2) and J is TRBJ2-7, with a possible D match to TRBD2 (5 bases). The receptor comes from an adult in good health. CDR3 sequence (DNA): TGTGCCAGCAGCCAAGAATGGAGAACTAGCTCCTACGAGCAGTACTTC. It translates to CASSQEWRTSSYEQYF.